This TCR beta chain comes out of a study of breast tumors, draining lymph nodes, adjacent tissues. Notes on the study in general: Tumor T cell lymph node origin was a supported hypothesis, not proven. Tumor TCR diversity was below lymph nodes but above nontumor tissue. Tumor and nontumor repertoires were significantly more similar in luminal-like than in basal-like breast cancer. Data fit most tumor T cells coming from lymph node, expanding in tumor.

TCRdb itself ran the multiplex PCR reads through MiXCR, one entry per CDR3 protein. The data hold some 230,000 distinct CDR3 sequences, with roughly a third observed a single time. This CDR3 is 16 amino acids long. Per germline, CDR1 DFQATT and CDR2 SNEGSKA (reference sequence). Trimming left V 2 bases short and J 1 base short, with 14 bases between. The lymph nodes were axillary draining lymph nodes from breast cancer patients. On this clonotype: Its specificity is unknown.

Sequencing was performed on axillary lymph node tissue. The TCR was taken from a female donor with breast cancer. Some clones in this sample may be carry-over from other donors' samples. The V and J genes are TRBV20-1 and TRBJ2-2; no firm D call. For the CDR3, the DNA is TGCAGTGCTAGAACCCCTGGGGTGGGGAACACCGGGGAGCTGTTTTTT. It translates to CSARTPGVGNTGELFF.